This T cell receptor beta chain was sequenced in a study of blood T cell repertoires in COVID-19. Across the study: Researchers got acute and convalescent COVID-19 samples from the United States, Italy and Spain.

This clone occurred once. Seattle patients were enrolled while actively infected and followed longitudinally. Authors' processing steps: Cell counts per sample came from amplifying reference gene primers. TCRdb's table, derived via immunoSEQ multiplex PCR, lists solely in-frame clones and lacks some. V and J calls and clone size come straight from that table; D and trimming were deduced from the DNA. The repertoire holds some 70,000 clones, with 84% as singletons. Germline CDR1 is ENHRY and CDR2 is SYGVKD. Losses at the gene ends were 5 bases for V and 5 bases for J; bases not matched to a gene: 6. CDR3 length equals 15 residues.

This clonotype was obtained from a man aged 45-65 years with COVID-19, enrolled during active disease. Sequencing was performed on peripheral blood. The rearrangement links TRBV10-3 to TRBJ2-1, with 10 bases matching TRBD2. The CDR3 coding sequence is TGTGCCATCAGTATCCTGAGCGGGGGGGACAATGAGCAGTTCTTC. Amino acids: CAISILSGGDNEQFF.